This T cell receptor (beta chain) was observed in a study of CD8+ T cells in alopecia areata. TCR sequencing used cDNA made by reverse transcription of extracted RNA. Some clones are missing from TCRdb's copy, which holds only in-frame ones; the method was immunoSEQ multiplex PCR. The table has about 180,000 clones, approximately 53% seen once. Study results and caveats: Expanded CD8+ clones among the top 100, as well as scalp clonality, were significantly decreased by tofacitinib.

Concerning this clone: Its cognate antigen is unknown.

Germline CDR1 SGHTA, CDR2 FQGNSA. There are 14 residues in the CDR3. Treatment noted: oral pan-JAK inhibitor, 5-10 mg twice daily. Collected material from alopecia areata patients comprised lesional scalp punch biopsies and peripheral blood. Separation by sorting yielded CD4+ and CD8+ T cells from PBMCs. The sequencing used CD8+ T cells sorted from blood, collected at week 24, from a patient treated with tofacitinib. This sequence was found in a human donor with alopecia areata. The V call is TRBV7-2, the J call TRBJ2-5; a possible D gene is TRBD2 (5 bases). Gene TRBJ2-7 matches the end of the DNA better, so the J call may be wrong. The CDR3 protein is CASASPGNTYEQYF. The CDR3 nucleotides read TGTGCCAGCGCTTCACCGGGGAACACCTACGAGCAGTACTTC.